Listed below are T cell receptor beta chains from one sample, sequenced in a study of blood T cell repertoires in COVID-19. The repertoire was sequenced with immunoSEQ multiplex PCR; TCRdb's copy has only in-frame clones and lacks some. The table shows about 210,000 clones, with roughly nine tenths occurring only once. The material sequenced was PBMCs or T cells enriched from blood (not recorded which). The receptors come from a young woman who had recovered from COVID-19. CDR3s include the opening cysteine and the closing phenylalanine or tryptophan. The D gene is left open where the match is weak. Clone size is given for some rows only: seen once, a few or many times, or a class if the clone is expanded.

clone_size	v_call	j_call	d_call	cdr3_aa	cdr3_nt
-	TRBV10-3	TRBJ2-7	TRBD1	CAITGTGGQEQYF	TGTGCCATCACCGGGACAGGGGGCCAAGAGCAGTACTTC
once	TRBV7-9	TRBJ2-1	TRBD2	CASSLASWTRVDNEQFF	TGTGCCAGCAGCTTAGCGTCGTGGACTAGGGTCGACAATGAGCAGTTCTTC
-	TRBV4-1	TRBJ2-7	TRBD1	CASSQDPGQLAYEQYF	TGCGCCAGCAGCCAAGATCCGGGACAGTTAGCCTACGAGCAGTACTTC
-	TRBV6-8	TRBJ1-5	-	CASRRLGQGDQPQHF	TGTGCCAGCAGGCGCCTCGGGCAGGGCGATCAGCCCCAGCATTTT
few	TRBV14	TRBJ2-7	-	CASSPQRAYEQYF	TGTGCCAGCAGCCCTCAACGGGCCTACGAGCAGTACTTC
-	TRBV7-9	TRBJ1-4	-	CASSLSGLGSEEKLFF	TGTGCCAGCAGCCTCTCGGGCCTCGGGAGTGAAGAAAAACTGTTTTTT
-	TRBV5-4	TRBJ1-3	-	CASSFEGNTIYF	TGTGCCAGCAGCTTCGAGGGAAACACCATATATTTT
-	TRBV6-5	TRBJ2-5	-	CASSTRGARRETQYF	TGTGCCAGCAGTACCCGGGGGGCAAGACGGGAGACCCAGTACTTC
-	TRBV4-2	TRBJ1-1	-	CASSQELGLNTEAFF	TGTGCCAGCAGCCAAGAGCTGGGCTTGAACACTGAAGCTTTCTTT
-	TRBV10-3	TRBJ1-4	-	CAISGEGLLEKLFF	TGTGCCATCAGTGGGGAGGGGCTCCTTGAAAAACTGTTTTTT
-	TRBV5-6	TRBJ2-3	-	CASSSDQGTDTQYF	TGTGCCAGCAGCTCGGACCAGGGAACAGATACGCAGTATTTT
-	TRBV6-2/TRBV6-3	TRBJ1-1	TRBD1	CASSSGDRVTEAFF	TGTGCCAGCAGTTCCGGAGACAGGGTCACTGAAGCTTTCTTT
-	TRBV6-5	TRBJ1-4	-	CASSYRGGSEKLFF	TGTGCCAGCAGTTACAGGGGGGGTAGCGAAAAACTGTTTTTT
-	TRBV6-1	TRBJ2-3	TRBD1	CASSERDRGSTDTQYF	TGTGCCAGCAGTGAACGGGACAGGGGGTCCACAGATACGCAGTATTTT
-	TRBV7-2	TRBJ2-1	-	CASSLTGAHEQFF	TGTGCCAGCAGCTTAACTGGGGCCCATGAGCAGTTCTTC
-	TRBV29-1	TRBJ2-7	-	CSARRLDISGSQYF	TGCAGCGCAAGAAGATTGGACATAAGCGGGTCGCAGTACTTC
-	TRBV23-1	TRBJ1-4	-	CASSNPGPEKLFF	TGCGCCAGCAGCAACCCGGGTCCCGAAAAACTGTTTTTT
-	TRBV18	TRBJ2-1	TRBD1	CASSPPRGRRETYNEQFF	TGTGCCAGCTCACCACCCAGGGGGCGAAGAGAGACCTACAATGAGCAGTTCTTC
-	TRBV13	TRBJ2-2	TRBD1	CASSLIGQGDSGELFF	TGTGCCAGCAGCTTAATAGGACAGGGCGATTCCGGGGAGCTGTTTTTT
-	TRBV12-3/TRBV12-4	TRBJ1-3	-	CASSLSRNTIYF	TGTGCCAGCAGTTTATCCAGAAACACCATATATTTT
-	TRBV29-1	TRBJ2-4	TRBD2	CSVDGGGANIQYF	TGCAGCGTTGATGGCGGGGGGGCAAACATTCAGTACTTC
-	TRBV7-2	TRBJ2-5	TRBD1	CASSSQGAVLETQYF	TGTGCCAGCAGCTCCCAGGGGGCGGTTTTGGAGACCCAGTACTTC
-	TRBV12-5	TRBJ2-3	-	CASGLVRGTQYF	TGTGCTAGTGGTTTGGTAAGGGGGACGCAGTATTTT
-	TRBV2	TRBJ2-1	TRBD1	CASSEGWTGGAEQFF	TGTGCCAGCAGTGAGGGGTGGACAGGGGGCGCGGAGCAGTTCTTC
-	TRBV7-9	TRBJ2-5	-	CASSRTGLETQYF	TGTGCCAGCAGCCGAACAGGTCTAGAGACCCAGTACTTC
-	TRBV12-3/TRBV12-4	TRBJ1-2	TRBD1	CASSGDRVYGYTF	TGTGCCAGCAGTGGGGACAGGGTTTATGGCTACACCTTC
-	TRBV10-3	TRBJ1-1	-	CAIPWGPGSNTEAFF	TGTGCCATCCCCTGGGGGCCAGGATCGAACACTGAAGCTTTCTTT
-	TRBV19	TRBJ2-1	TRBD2	CASSMTSGVNEQFF	TGTGCCAGTAGTATGACTAGCGGCGTCAATGAGCAGTTCTTC
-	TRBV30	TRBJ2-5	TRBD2	CAWGTSEETQYF	TGTGCCTGGGGGACTAGCGAAGAGACCCAGTACTTC